What follows describes a single T cell receptor beta chain. Its cognate antigen is unknown. The CDR3 ends on some other residue instead of the conserved phenylalanine or tryptophan, so this is likely a read error. No DNA is shown, since the ends of the CDR3 on it are uncertain; the CDR3 is the one TCRdb lists. The germline V gene encodes CDR1 MNHNY and CDR2 SVGAGI (reference sequence). The CDR3 is made up of 13 amino acids, end residues included. This sample's RNA came from whole unsorted tissue. The normal lung tissue was taken more than 3 cm from the tumor edge. Three rounds of nested PCR, following a modified ARM-PCR protocol, produced the TCRbeta library. Each CDR3 protein is one row after TCRdb ran MiXCR on the multiplex PCR reads. In the table there are around 82,000 distinct CDR3 sequences, approximately 80% of which are singletons. The data are from a study of tumor and adjacent non-tumor tissue in lung cancer. General study results and limits: Normal lung showed higher cumulative top 100 clone frequency than tumor. Significantly higher TCR diversity was found in tumor than normal lung.

The rearrangement uses TRBV6-6 and TRBJ2-1; TRBD1 was called by the table and not checked on the DNA. Sequencing was carried out using distant non-tumor lung tissue. This receptor was identified in a man in his sixties with non-small cell lung cancer. Here the CDR3 reads CASSYLEGQVLIY.